The 32 T cell receptor beta chains listed next were all sequenced from one sample in a study of cytomegalovirus exposure and HLA in healthy donors (dated by TCRdb to the late 2010s). The library was obtained by the immunoSEQ multiplex PCR assay. The multiplex PCR relied on a mix of 60 forward primers for TCR Vbeta segments and 13 reverse primers for TCR Jbeta segments. Here the immuneACCESS table is served through TCRdb, limited to in-frame sequences with V and J called. Missing clones are a known gap in these copies; in checked studies unresolved V genes cover under half, and the rest lacks a known reason. The sample yields roughly 120,000 clones; over 60% were counted once. 4% to 5.5% of the sample is taken by the ten largest. Source material: PBMCs. All receptors come from a young man in good health and CMV-seropositive.

The chain has TRBV1 and TRBJ2-3; no check of the table's D call, TRBD2, against the DNA was made. TRBV1 is noted as a pseudogene. The CDR3 extends over 17 amino acids. The CDR3 spells CTSSQVGSGGSLDTQYF. The CDR3 DNA sequence: TGCACCAGCAGCCAAGTTGGTAGCGGGGGGTCATTAGATACGCAGTATTTT.

This chain joins TRBV11-2 and TRBJ1-5; D unclear. The CDR3 is 14 residues long. Per the germline V gene, CDR1 is SGHAT and CDR2 is FQNNGV. V gave up 6 bases and J gave up 3 bases, with 12 bases separating them. CDR3 protein: CASSPGSHNQPQHF. The CDR3 nucleotides read TGTGCCAGCAGTCCCGGTTCCCACAATCAGCCCCAGCATTTT.

This rearrangement joins TRBV6-5 to TRBJ2-7; TRBD1 matches 9 bases. V shed 6 bases, J shed 3 bases, and the junction held 9 bases outside the gene matches. From germline, CDR1 is MNHEY and CDR2 SVGAGI. CDR3 length: 15 residues. The CDR3 sequence: CASSAARQGGYEQYF. In DNA form, the CDR3 reads TGTGCCAGCAGCGCCGCCAGACAGGGGGGCTACGAGCAGTACTTC.

This clone came up a few times. The rearrangement links TRBV25-1 to TRBJ2-3, with a weak D call TRBD1 (6 bases). CDR3 length equals 15 residues. Germline CDR1 reads MGHDK; CDR2 reads SYGVNS. The ends were cut back, 6 bases at V and 3 bases at J, with 16 bases in the middle. The DNA for the CDR3 is TGTGCCAGCAGCCCCCCCGCAGGGGTGACAGATACGCAGTATTTT. Amino acids: CASSPPAGVTDTQYF. The variable domain in full, with the rest retrieved from reference TRBV25-1 and TRBJ2-3, is EADIYQTPRYLVIGTGKKITLECSQTMGHDKMYWYQQDPGMELHLIHYSYGVNSTEKGDLSSESTVSRIRTEHFPLTLESARPSHTSQYLCASSPPAGVTDTQYFGPGTRLTVL.

This clone ranks as medium-sized. V usage is TRBV19 and J usage is TRBJ2-5; 7 bases match TRBD2. This CDR3 comprises 18 residues. The germline gives CDR1 LNHDA, CDR2 SQIVND (reference sequence). V was pared by 4 bases and J by 4 bases, with 18 bases of the junction left unmatched. CDR3 region: CASSTTLLARVFRETQYF. The CDR3 region has the DNA TGTGCCAGTAGTACCACCTTACTAGCGAGGGTATTTCGAGAGACCCAGTACTTC.

This chain uses TRBV10-3 with TRBJ2-7; 7 bases align to TRBD2. Germline CDR1 and CDR2: ENHRY and SYGVKD. The V segment lost 7 bases and the J segment 3 bases; nucleotides outside the gene matches: 15. This CDR3 comprises 16 residues. The CDR3 DNA follows: TGTGCCATCACCCCAACGGGAGGTGACCCCGACTACGAGCAGTACTTC. It specifies CAITPTGGDPDYEQYF.

The rearrangement joins TRBV4-3 to TRBJ2-1; 10 bases fit TRBD2. The CDR3 length is 15 residues. CDR1 is LGHNA and CDR2 is YSLEER in the germline V gene. V lost 4 bases, J lost 4 bases, and 4 bases stayed unmatched. CDR3 sequence reads: CASSRSGGVYNEQFF. The CDR3 DNA reads TGCGCCAGCAGCCGGAGCGGGGGGGTTTACAATGAGCAGTTCTTC.

About this clone: One end of the junction fails to match germline, which may point to a read error. The chain couples TRBV7-9 to TRBJ1-6; 7 bases line up with TRBD1. The CDR3 totals 14 residues. Germline V CDR1 and CDR2: SEHNR, FQNEAQ (reference sequence). CDR3 sequence (DNA): TGTTCCAGCAGCTTAGGGGGCCTCAATTCACCCCTCCACTTT. Translation: CSSSLGGLNSPLHF.

The chain employs TRBV5-1 and TRBJ2-7, with TRBD1 matching over 7 bases. The CDR3 has 16 residues. The V segment lost 0 bases and the J segment 3 bases; nucleotides outside the gene matches: 9. Germline V gives CDR1 SGHRS, CDR2 YFSETQ. For the CDR3, the DNA is TGCGCCAGCAGCTTGGTGCCCGGGACAGACCACTACGAGCAGTACTTC. Translating it yields CASSLVPGTDHYEQYF.

V usage is TRBV4-3 and J usage is TRBJ2-3, with 8 bases matching TRBD2. This CDR3 has 16 residues. Germline values: CDR1 LGHNA, CDR2 YSLEER. Trimming cost V 1 base and J 2 bases; bases outside gene matches: 5. CDR3 loop: CASSQVTGGLTDTQYF. The DNA of the CDR3 is TGCGCCAGCAGCCAAGTTACGGGGGGGCTCACAGATACGCAGTATTTT.

This chain connects TRBV5-1 to TRBJ2-1; D remains ambiguous. Trimming stripped 2 bases from V and 8 bases from J, with 17 bases between. Per germline, CDR1 SGHRS and CDR2 YFSETQ. The CDR3 covers 15 residues. CDR3 residues: CASSFGFNPLDEQFF. CDR3 coding DNA: TGCGCCAGCAGCTTCGGGTTTAACCCCTTGGATGAGCAGTTCTTC.

The V call is TRBV28, the J call TRBJ2-4; the D is unclear. Germline lookup yields CDR1 MDHEN and CDR2 SYDVKM. The V end was cut by 3 bases, the J end by 0 bases, with 9 bases between. The length of the CDR3 is 15 residues. CDR3 in amino acids: CASSFSQLAKNIQYF. CDR3 nucleotide sequence: TGTGCCAGCAGTTTTTCACAGCTAGCCAAAAACATTCAGTACTTC.

This chain links TRBV29-1 with TRBJ2-7; TRBD1 might be the D (6 bases). The CDR3 contains 11 residues. Per germline, CDR1 SQVTM and CDR2 ANQGSEA. Trimming took 2 bases from V and 12 from J, leaving 14 bases between them. As DNA, the CDR3 is TGCAGCGTTGAATCGACAGGCCTACCGTACTTC. Translation: CSVESTGLPYF.

CDR3 region: CASTPTPSSSYEQYF. The CDR3 nucleotides are TGTGCCAGCACTCCCACGCCTTCTAGCTCCTACGAGCAGTACTTC. The rearrangement links TRBV13 to TRBJ2-7; D is unclear. CDR3 length: 15 amino acids. Trimming left V 7 bases short and J 0 bases short, with 16 bases between. CDR1 and CDR2 from the germline V gene are PRHDT and FYEKMQ (reference sequence).

The V and J genes are TRBV28 and TRBJ2-7, with no clear D. Germline V gives CDR1 MDHEN, CDR2 SYDVKM. V lost 7 bases, J lost 3 bases, and 10 bases lay in between. CDR3 length: 12 residues. CDR3 sequence: CASTLNFYEQYF. For the CDR3, the DNA is TGTGCCAGCACCTTAAACTTCTACGAGCAGTACTTC.

The table lists this clone with a few counts. The V gene is TRBV5-4, the J gene TRBJ1-1, with 9 bases matching TRBD1. Germline-derived CDR1 and CDR2 are SGHNT and YYREEE (reference sequence). CDR3 length: 15 residues. The V segment lost 4 bases and the J segment 8 bases; nucleotides outside the gene matches: 12. The CDR3 nucleotides are TGTGCCAGCAGCCCCACGGGACAGGGAGTGTCGGAAGCTTTCTTT. Protein: CASSPTGQGVSEAFF.

The chain carries TRBV7-2 and TRBJ2-7; the match to TRBD1 covers 8 bases. CDR1 is SGHTA, CDR2 FQGNSA, per germline. The CDR3 length is 17 residues. The V gene end was trimmed by 0 bases and the J gene end by 6 bases; junction bases not matched to a gene: 13. CDR3 protein: CASSLAPVGRGHGEQYF. The CDR3 nucleotides read TGTGCCAGCAGCTTAGCGCCGGTTGGCAGGGGGCATGGCGAGCAGTACTTC.

The chain uses TRBV28 and TRBJ1-1, with D perhaps matching TRBD1 (5 bases). Germline lookup yields CDR1 MDHEN and CDR2 SYDVKM. There are 13 residues in the CDR3. The V and J ends lost 2 bases and 6 bases respectively, with 10 bases between them. The CDR3 region has the DNA TGTGCCAGCAGTTTACAGGGATCATCTGAAGCTTTCTTT. Translated: CASSLQGSSEAFF.

V is TRBV25-1 and J is TRBJ2-5, with 11 bases lining up with TRBD2. The assigned J gene may be wrong: the sequence end matches TRBJ2-7 better. The CDR3 contains 12 residues. CDR1 is MGHDK, CDR2 SYGVNS, per germline. CDR3 sequence reads: CASGTSGSEQYF. As DNA, the CDR3 is TGTGCCAGCGGAACTAGCGGGAGCGAGCAGTACTTC.

The J gene is TRBJ2-7, the V gene TRBV6-5, with D hard to call. CDR3 length equals 13 residues. From germline, CDR1 is MNHEY and CDR2 SVGAGI. The V and J ends lost 0 bases and 8 bases respectively, with 11 bases between them. The CDR3: CASSYSQPHQQYF. DNA for the CDR3: TGTGCCAGCAGTTACTCACAGCCTCACCAGCAGTACTTC.

The gene calls are TRBV28 and TRBJ1-1; 7 bases map to TRBD1. The CDR3 is made up of 16 amino acids. The germline V gene encodes CDR1 MDHEN and CDR2 SYDVKM. The J segment lost 3 bases and the V segment lost 2 bases, leaving 9 bases of the junction unmatched. CDR3 amino acids: CASSLRTGGADTEAFF. CDR3 bases: TGTGCCAGCAGTTTACGGACAGGAGGGGCGGACACTGAAGCTTTCTTT. Full variable domain (missing parts from reference TRBV28 and TRBJ1-1): DVKVTQSSRYLVKRTGEKVFLECVQDMDHENMFWYRQDPGLGLRLIYFSYDVKMKEKGDIPEGYSVSREKKERFSLILESASTNQTSMYLCASSLRTGGADTEAFFGQGTRLTVV.

The rearrangement uses TRBV4-3 and TRBJ1-2; 10 nucleotides line up with TRBD1. Losses at the gene ends were 4 bases for V and 5 bases for J; bases not matched to a gene: 4. This CDR3 comprises 14 residues. Germline CDR1 and CDR2: LGHNA and YSLEER. The CDR3 nucleotides are TGCGCCAGCAGCCCCCGGGACAGGGGATATGGCTACACCTTC. Translating gives CASSPRDRGYGYTF.

This clone has a handful of counts. This sequence joins TRBV2 and TRBJ2-5; TRBD2 might be the D (5 bases). Trimming removed 6 bases from V and 5 bases from J, with 13 bases in between. From germline, CDR1 is SNHLY and CDR2 FYNNEI. The CDR3 extends over 13 amino acids. The CDR3 reads CASSARRQETQYF. Written as DNA, the CDR3 is TGTGCCAGCAGCGCTAGGAGGCAGGAGACCCAGTACTTC.

The rearrangement joins TRBV7-2 to TRBJ2-3; the match to TRBD2 covers 8 bases. CDR3 length: 15 amino acids. From germline, CDR1 is SGHTA and CDR2 FQGNSA. With 5 bases clipped from V and 0 bases from J, the junction kept 4 bases outside the gene matches. Here the CDR3 reads CASSRGGASTDTQYF. The CDR3 nucleotides read TGTGCCAGCAGCCGGGGGGGGGCCAGCACAGATACGCAGTATTTT.

This rearrangement joins TRBV4-2 to TRBJ2-1; D not resolved. Trimming left V 1 base short and J 0 bases short, with 7 bases between. The germline V gene has CDR1 LGHNA and CDR2 YNFKEQ. The CDR3 has 15 residues. CDR3 protein: CASSQVESSYNEQFF. The CDR3 region has the DNA TGTGCCAGCAGCCAAGTGGAGAGCTCCTACAATGAGCAGTTCTTC.

The rearrangement uses TRBV7-3 and TRBJ2-3; 8 positions agree with TRBD2. CDR1 and CDR2 from the germline V gene are SGHTA and FQGTGA. CDR3 length: 20 amino acids. V gave up 3 bases and J gave up 0 bases; unmatched junction bases: 17. The CDR3 DNA sequence: TGTGCCAGCAGCTTCGAGTTTCCAGCGGGGGCCCCGCTTAGCACAGATACGCAGTATTTT. As protein: CASSFEFPAGAPLSTDTQYF.

The chain uses TRBV6-6 and TRBJ1-2; 10 bases map to TRBD1. Germline CDR1 reads MNHNY; CDR2 reads SVGAGI (reference sequence). This CDR3 region has 14 residues. The J segment lost 8 bases and the V segment lost 6 bases, leaving 9 bases of the junction unmatched. This CDR3 reads CASRPPGQGKGYTF. In DNA form, the CDR3 reads TGTGCCAGCAGACCCCCGGGACAGGGGAAGGGCTACACCTTC.

The J gene is TRBJ2-5, the V gene TRBV19; 16 bases map to TRBD2. V lost 5 bases, J lost 4 bases, and 7 bases stayed unmatched. Germline-derived CDR1 and CDR2 are LNHDA and SQIVND (reference sequence). The CDR3 covers 17 residues. CDR3 bases: TGTGCCAGTAGTCGGGGGACTAGCGGGGGGGGTGCAGAGACCCAGTACTTC. Its translation is CASSRGTSGGGAETQYF.

The gene calls are TRBV5-6 and TRBJ2-3, with 15 nucleotides matching TRBD2. Germline loops: CDR1 SGHDT, CDR2 YYEEEE. This CDR3 is 19 amino acids long. Trimming cost V 1 base and J 4 bases; bases outside gene matches: 10. The CDR3 reads CASSLPGLAGGFLPDTQYF. CDR3 in DNA: TGTGCCAGCAGCTTGCCAGGACTAGCGGGGGGGTTCCTGCCAGATACGCAGTATTTT.

V gene TRBV5-5 combines with J gene TRBJ2-7; 9 nucleotides match TRBD1. Germline V gene data show CDR1 as SGHKS and CDR2 as YYEKEE (reference sequence). The CDR3 is 12 amino acids. Trimming cost V 4 bases and J 7 bases; bases outside gene matches: 3. The CDR3 DNA reads as TGTGCCAGCAGCGCGACAGGGGGAGAGCAGTACTTC. Translation gives CASSATGGEQYF.

This chain links TRBV7-2 with TRBJ1-5; D might be TRBD1 (5 bases). The CDR3 length is 14 residues. Germline lookup yields CDR1 SGHTA and CDR2 FQGNSA. V lost 5 bases to trimming and J lost 4 bases, with 12 bases between them. The CDR3 coding sequence is TGTGCCAGCAGCGGCCAGGGTTTTAATCAGCCCCAGCATTTT. Translated: CASSGQGFNQPQHF.

The CDR3 sequence: CASSLALGYRTSDPYEQYF. CDR3 coding DNA: TGTGCCAGCAGCTTAGCGCTCGGGTATCGGACTAGCGATCCCTACGAGCAGTACTTC. The gene calls are TRBV7-9 and TRBJ2-7, with 9 bases lining up with TRBD2. This CDR3 contains 19 residues. V was clipped by 0 bases and J by 2 bases; unmatched bases: 14. Germline CDR1 is SEHNR and CDR2 is FQNEAQ (reference sequence). Full variable domain (rest looked up from reference TRBV7-9 and TRBJ2-7): DTGVSQNPRHKITKRGQNVTFRCDPISEHNRLYWYRQTLGQGPEFLTYFQNEAQLEKSRLLSDRFSAERPKGSFSTLEIQRTEQGDSAMYLCASSLALGYRTSDPYEQYFGPGTRLTVT.